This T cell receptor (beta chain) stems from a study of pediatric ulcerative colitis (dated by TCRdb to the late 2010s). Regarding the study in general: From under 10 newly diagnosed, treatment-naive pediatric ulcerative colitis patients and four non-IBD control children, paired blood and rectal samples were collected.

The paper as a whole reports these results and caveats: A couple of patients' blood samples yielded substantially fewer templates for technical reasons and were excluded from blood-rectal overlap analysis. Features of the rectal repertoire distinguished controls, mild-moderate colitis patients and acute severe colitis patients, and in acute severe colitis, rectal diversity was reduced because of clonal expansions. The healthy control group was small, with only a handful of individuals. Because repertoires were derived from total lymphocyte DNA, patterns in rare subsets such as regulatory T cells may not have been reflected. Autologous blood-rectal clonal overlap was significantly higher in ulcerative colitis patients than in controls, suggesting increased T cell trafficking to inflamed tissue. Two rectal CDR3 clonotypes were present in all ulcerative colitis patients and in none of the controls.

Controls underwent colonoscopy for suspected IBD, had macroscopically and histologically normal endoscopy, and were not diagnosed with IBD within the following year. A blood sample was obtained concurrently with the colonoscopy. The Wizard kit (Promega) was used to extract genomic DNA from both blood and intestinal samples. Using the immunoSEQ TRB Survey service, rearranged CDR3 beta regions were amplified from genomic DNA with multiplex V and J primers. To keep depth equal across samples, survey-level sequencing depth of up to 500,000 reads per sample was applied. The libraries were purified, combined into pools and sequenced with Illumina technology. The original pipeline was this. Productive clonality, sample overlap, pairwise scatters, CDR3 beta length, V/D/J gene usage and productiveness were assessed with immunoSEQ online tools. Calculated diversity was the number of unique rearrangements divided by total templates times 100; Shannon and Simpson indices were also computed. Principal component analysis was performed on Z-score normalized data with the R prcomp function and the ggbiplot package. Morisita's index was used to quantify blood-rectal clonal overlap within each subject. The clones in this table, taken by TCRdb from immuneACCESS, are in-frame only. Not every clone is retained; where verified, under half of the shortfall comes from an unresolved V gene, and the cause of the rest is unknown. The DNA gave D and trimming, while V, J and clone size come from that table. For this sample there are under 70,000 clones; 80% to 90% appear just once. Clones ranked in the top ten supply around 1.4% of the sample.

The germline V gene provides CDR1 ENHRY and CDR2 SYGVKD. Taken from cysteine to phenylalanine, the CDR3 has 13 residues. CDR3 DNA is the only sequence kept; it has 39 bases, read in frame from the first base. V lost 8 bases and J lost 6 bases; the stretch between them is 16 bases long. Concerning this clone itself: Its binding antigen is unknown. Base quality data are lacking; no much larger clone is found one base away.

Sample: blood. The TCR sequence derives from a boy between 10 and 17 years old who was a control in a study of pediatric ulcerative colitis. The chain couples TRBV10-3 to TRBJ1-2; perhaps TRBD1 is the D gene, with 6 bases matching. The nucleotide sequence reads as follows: TGTGCCATCGGCAGGGGCCCGAGGGATGGCTACACCTTC. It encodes CAIGRGPRDGYTF.